The 11 T cell receptor beta chains below all came from one sample that was sequenced in a study of radiotherapy plus CTLA-4 blockade in lung cancer. The data were produced by immunoSEQ multiplex PCR, yet TCRdb's version contains in-frame clones alone and is incomplete. The data hold roughly 120,000 clones, with roughly four fifths observed a single time. Sequenced here: peripheral blood, sampled from a patient treated with radiotherapy plus ipilimumab. The receptor set was obtained from a human donor with non-small cell lung cancer that progressed on radiotherapy plus ipilimumab. Some clones in this sample may be carry-over from other donors' samples.

Details on this clone: An end of the junction differs from the germline gene, which may be a read error. The chain links TRBV4-3 to TRBJ2-1, with 12 bases matching TRBD1. The germline CDR1 and CDR2 sequences are LGHNA and YSLEER. The CDR3 covers 13 residues. The CDR3 region is CASSLIPGQGAIF. In DNA, the CDR3 is TGCGCCAGCAGCCTCATACCGGGACAGGGGGCTATCTTC.

This clone was seen only once. The J gene is TRBJ2-3, the V gene TRBV18; 8 bases match TRBD1. The CDR3 runs to 13 residues. J was trimmed by 5 bases and V by 3 bases; bases with no gene match: 1. Germline V lookup: CDR1 KGHSH, CDR2 LQKENI. The CDR3 protein is CASSPDREDTQYF. CDR3 nucleotides: TGTGCCAGCTCACCGGACAGGGAAGATACGCAGTATTTT.

The chain recombines TRBV9 with TRBJ1-2; possibly TRBD1 for D (5 bases). Deletions cut 0 bases from V and 6 bases from J, with 18 bases between. The V gene's germline CDR1 is SGDLS and CDR2 YYNGEE. The CDR3 consists of 16 residues. The CDR3 DNA reads TGTGCCAGCAGCGTAGAGGGCCCAGGGCGAGGCGATGGCTACACCTTC. As protein: CASSVEGPGRGDGYTF.

In this sample, this clone turned up a few times. The chain employs TRBV25-1 and TRBJ1-3; TRBD1 matches 10 bases. Unmatched junction bases numbered 3, after V lost 6 bases and J lost 1 base. Germline CDR1 reads MGHDK; CDR2 reads SYGVNS. The CDR3 runs to 15 residues. The CDR3 loop is CASRSDRGSGNTIYF. CDR3 in DNA: TGTGCCAGCAGGTCGGACAGGGGGTCTGGAAACACCATATATTTT.

This rearrangement joins TRBV19 to TRBJ2-7; possible D gene TRBD2, 5 bases. Trimming pared 4 bases from V and 0 bases from J, leaving 10 bases between. There are 14 residues in the CDR3. From germline, CDR1 is LNHDA and CDR2 SQIVND (reference sequence). The CDR3 here is CASSTTGSSYEQYF. The CDR3 DNA sequence: TGTGCCAGTAGTACAACTGGGAGCTCCTACGAGCAGTACTTC.

J is TRBJ2-2 and V is TRBV6-1, with D perhaps matching TRBD1 (7 bases). CDR1 and CDR2 (germline): MNHNS, SASEGT. Between the trimmed V and J ends, which lost 6 bases and 4 bases, there was a span of 12 bases. CDR3 length: 14 amino acids. CDR3 DNA: TGTGCCAGCAGGGGGGGACAGATCACCGGGGAGCTGTTTTTT. This translates into CASRGGQITGELFF.

This clone appeared a single time. The V and J genes are TRBV6-6 and TRBJ2-2; D tentatively reads TRBD1 or TRBD2 (5 bases each). Germline-derived CDR1 and CDR2 are MNHNY and SVGAGI (reference sequence). V lost 2 bases, J lost 5 bases, and 15 bases lay in between. This CDR3 is 16 amino acids long. CDR3 DNA sequence: TGTGCCAGCAGTTACGACCGGGACGGGTGGACCGGGGAGCTGTTTTTT. Its protein product is CASSYDRDGWTGELFF.

Remarks on this clone: One end of the junction varies from germline; a read error may be responsible. This specimen includes other DNA sequences encoding the same CDR3. The chain recombines TRBV7-7 with TRBJ2-3; 9 positions agree with TRBD1. From germline, CDR1 is SSHAT and CDR2 FNYEAQ (reference sequence). The CDR3 is made up of 13 amino acids. For the CDR3, the DNA is TGCGCTAGCAGCTTAACAGGGGGCTCTACGCAGTATTTT. Its translation is CASSLTGGSTQYF.

This clone was counted a few times. The gene calls are TRBV2 and TRBJ2-5; D not resolved. The CDR3 consists of 10 residues. In germline, CDR1 is SNHLY, CDR2 FYNNEI. Trimming pared 6 bases from V and 7 bases from J, leaving 6 bases between. Here the CDR3 DNA reads TGTGCCAGCAGCGGAGCGACCCAGTACTTC. Protein: CASSGATQYF.

The chain recombines TRBV18 with TRBJ2-2; 7 bases align to TRBD2. With 3 bases clipped from V and 3 bases from J, the junction kept 7 bases outside the gene matches. Germline V CDR1 and CDR2: KGHSH, LQKENI. The CDR3 length is 16 residues. Here the CDR3 DNA reads TGTGCCAGCTCACCGACGCTAGCGGACTACACCGGGGAGCTGTTTTTT. It encodes CASSPTLADYTGELFF.

The V gene is TRBV7-8, the J gene TRBJ1-1; perhaps TRBD1 as D (6 bases). Germline CDR1 SGHVS, CDR2 FQNEAQ. The CDR3 spans 14 residues. Trimming cost V 5 bases and J 1 base, with 11 bases left between them. The CDR3: CASSHWGQNTEAFF. The DNA of the CDR3 is TGTGCCAGCAGCCATTGGGGGCAGAACACTGAAGCTTTCTTT.